The 15 T cell receptor beta chains presented below share a single source sample, sequenced in a study of T-cell memory formation after mild COVID-19. TCRdb ran MiXCR on the 5' RACE reads and lists one entry per CDR3 protein. The sample lists about 430,000 distinct CDR3 sequences; roughly 24% were seen once. The sequenced material came from PBMCs or a T cell subset sorted from them (not recorded which). These receptors originate from an adult woman who had mild COVID-19 (a few samples of this study predate the infection). Cell type and time point are not known.

This clonotype was seen only a few times. At one end, the junction sequence differs from germline, possibly due to a read error. This chain uses TRBV2 with TRBJ2-3, with 12 nucleotides matching TRBD2. This CDR3 has 19 amino acids. CDR1 and CDR2 from the germline V gene are SNHLY and FYNNEI. CDR3 bases: TGTGCCAGCAGCGAAGAGGCTAGCGGGGGGGCCGGTTCCACAGATACGCAGTATTTT. This gives the protein CASSEEASGGAGSTDTQYF.

The CDR3 DNA follows: TGTGCCAGCAGTTACTCTCGACTAGCGGGAAACCAAGAGACCCAGTACTTC. This gives the protein CASSYSRLAGNQETQYF. The chain links TRBV6-5 to TRBJ2-5; 11 bases are shared with TRBD2. CDR3 length: 17 residues. With V trimmed by 0 bases and J by 0 bases, 3 bases remained unmatched. CDR1 and CDR2 from the germline V gene are MNHEY and SVGAGI.

A few counts support this clonotype. The chain links TRBV24-1 to TRBJ2-2, with D unclear. There are 18 residues in the CDR3. Germline CDR1 and CDR2: KGHDR and SFDVKD. Trimming left V 4 bases short and J 1 base short, with 18 bases between. The CDR3 sequence is CATSDPLWSGENTGELFF. The CDR3 coding sequence is TGTGCCACCAGTGACCCATTGTGGTCAGGAGAGAACACCGGGGAGCTGTTTTTT.

This chain connects TRBV6-6 to TRBJ2-2; 8 positions agree with TRBD1. There are 16 residues in the CDR3. The trim removed 6 bases at V and 5 bases at J, leaving 11 bases unmatched. Germline V gene lookup returns CDR1 MNHNY and CDR2 SVGAGI (reference sequence). In DNA form, the CDR3 reads TGTGCCAGCAGAGAAGGCAGGGGGCGAAAGACCGGGGAGCTGTTTTTT. Protein product: CASREGRGRKTGELFF.

The genes are TRBV29-1 and TRBJ1-1, with TRBD1 matching over 7 bases. The CDR3 is 12 amino acids. The V and J ends lost 7 bases and 6 bases, in that order; junction bases with no gene match: 8. Germline V lookup: CDR1 SQVTM, CDR2 ANQGSEA. The CDR3 nucleotides read TGCAGCGGATACAGGGGAGGGGCTGAAGCTTTCTTT. It codes for CSGYRGGAEAFF.

This chain links TRBV5-5 with TRBJ1-4; tentative D call: TRBD1 (5 bases). V dropped 4 bases and J dropped 0 bases, with 13 bases sitting between them. The V gene's germline CDR1 is SGHKS and CDR2 YYEKEE (reference sequence). There are 16 residues in the CDR3. CDR3 in DNA: TGTGCCAGCAGCGACGGGGCGGAGACAACTAATGAAAAACTGTTTTTT. Protein product: CASSDGAETTNEKLFF.

The V and J genes are TRBV5-1 and TRBJ2-1; TRBD2 agrees at 11 bases. The CDR3 covers 15 residues. Trimming at V came to 4 bases and at J to 5 bases, leaving 5 bases not matched to a gene. Germline values: CDR1 SGHRS, CDR2 YFSETQ. CDR3 in amino acids: CASSRIAGGHNEQFF. CDR3 nucleotide sequence: TGCGCCAGCAGCCGAATAGCGGGAGGGCACAATGAGCAGTTCTTC.

This clonotype has more than one count but fewer than ten. The chain uses TRBV14 and TRBJ2-1; D is uncertain. V was cut by 2 bases and J by 1 base, with 9 bases left in between. CDR1 and CDR2 from the germline V gene are SGHDN and FVKESK. CDR3 length equals 15 residues. The CDR3 nucleotides are TGTGCCAGCAGCCAATATCTAGGGTCCTACAATGAGCAGTTCTTC. Amino acids: CASSQYLGSYNEQFF.

This clonotype was found a few times. The rearrangement joins TRBV5-1 to TRBJ2-3, with TRBD1 as a possible D gene (6 bases). CDR1 and CDR2 from the germline V gene are SGHRS and YFSETQ. Trimming stripped 4 bases from V and 4 bases from J, with 16 bases between. The CDR3 is 15 residues long. CDR3 sequence (DNA): TGCGCCAGCAGCCCGTTACAGGGAGAGGCAGATACGCAGTATTTT. Its translation: CASSPLQGEADTQYF. Together with reference TRBV5-1 and TRBJ2-3, the CDR3 gives the full variable domain: KAGVTQTPRYLIKTRGQQVTLSCSPISGHRSVSWYQQTPGQGLQFLFEYFSETQRNKGNFPGRFSGRQFSNSRSEMNVSTLELGDSALYLCASSPLQGEADTQYFGPGTRLTVL.

The chain recombines TRBV7-9 with TRBJ1-4; the D gene is possibly TRBD1 (5 bases). This CDR3 region has 15 residues. V shed 5 bases and J shed 5 bases, with 15 bases lying between them. Germline CDR1 reads SEHNR; CDR2 reads FQNEAQ (reference sequence). The CDR3 loop is CASSRAHRPNEKLFF. The CDR3 DNA follows: TGTGCCAGCAGCCGGGCCCACAGGCCGAATGAAAAACTGTTTTTT.

This clonotype has more than one count but fewer than ten. This sequence joins TRBV9 and TRBJ2-7; TRBD1 is a possible D gene (5 bases). The CDR3 extends over 16 amino acids. The ends were cut back, 4 bases at V and 2 bases at J, with 19 bases in the middle. The germline CDR1 and CDR2 sequences are SGDLS and YYNGEE. CDR3 coding DNA: TGTGCCAGCAGCTCTCCAGAAACAGGTGGGGCCTACGAGCAGTACTTC. Translated: CASSSPETGGAYEQYF.

The chain has TRBV20-1 and TRBJ2-5, with D unresolved. Trimming removed 0 bases at V and 5 bases at J, with 10 bases between. CDR1 is DFQATT, CDR2 SNEGSKA, per germline (reference sequence). The CDR3 loop spans 13 amino acids. The DNA for the CDR3 is TGCAGTGCTAGAGATGCGAGTTTTGAGACCCAGTACTTC. It specifies CSARDASFETQYF.

Only a few counts were recorded for this clonotype. The J gene is TRBJ2-7, the V gene TRBV20-1; 7 bases agree with TRBD2. The germline gives CDR1 DFQATT, CDR2 SNEGSKA (reference sequence). J was trimmed by 3 bases and V by 0 bases; bases with no gene match: 8. The CDR3 has 15 residues. The CDR3 coding sequence is TGCAGTGCTAGAGATCTCCAGCGGGGTTTCTACGAGCAGTACTTC. Its translation is CSARDLQRGFYEQYF.

The chain links TRBV5-1 to TRBJ1-5, with D possibly matching TRBD1 (6 bases). The V gene's germline CDR1 is SGHRS and CDR2 YFSETQ. CDR3 length equals 14 residues. V was pared by 4 bases and J by 10 bases, with 18 bases between. The CDR3 sequence is CASSTDLPGAPQHF. DNA of the CDR3: TGCGCCAGCAGCACGGACCTCCCGGGGGCCCCCCAGCATTTT.

In its sample, this clonotype was seen a few times. CDR3 in DNA: TGTGCCAGCAGTGACCGTTTGAGGCAGGGTCTGGATGAGCAGTTCTTC. The encoded protein is CASSDRLRQGLDEQFF. The rearrangement uses TRBV6-1 and TRBJ2-1, with D possibly being TRBD1 (5 bases). The V and J ends lost 3 bases and 8 bases respectively, with 20 bases between them. The CDR3 is 16 amino acids. Per the germline V gene, CDR1 is MNHNS and CDR2 is SASEGT.